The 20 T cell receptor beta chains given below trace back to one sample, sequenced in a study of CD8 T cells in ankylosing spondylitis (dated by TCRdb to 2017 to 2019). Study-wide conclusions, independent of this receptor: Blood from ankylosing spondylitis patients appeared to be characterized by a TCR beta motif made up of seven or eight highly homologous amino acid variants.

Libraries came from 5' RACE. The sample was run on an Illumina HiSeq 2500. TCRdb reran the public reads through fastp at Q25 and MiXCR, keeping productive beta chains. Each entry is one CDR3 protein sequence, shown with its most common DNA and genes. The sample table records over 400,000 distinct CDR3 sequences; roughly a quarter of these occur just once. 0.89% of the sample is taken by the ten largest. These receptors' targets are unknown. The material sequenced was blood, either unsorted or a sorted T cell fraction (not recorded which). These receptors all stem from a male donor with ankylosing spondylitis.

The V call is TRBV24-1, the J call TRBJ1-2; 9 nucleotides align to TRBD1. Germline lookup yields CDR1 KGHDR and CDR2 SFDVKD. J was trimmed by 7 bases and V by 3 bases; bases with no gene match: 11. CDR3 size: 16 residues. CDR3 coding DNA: TGTGCCACCAGTGATACGGACAGGGGAATAAGTATTGGCTACACCTTC. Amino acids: CATSDTDRGISIGYTF.

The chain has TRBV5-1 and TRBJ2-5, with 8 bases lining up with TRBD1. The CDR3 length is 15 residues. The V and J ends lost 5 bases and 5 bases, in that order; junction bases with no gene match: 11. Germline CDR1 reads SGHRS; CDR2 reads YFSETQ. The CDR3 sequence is CASSSRTGTGETQYF. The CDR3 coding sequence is TGCGCCAGCAGTTCCAGGACAGGGACCGGGGAGACCCAGTACTTC. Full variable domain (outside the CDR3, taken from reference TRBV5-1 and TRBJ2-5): KAGVTQTPRYLIKTRGQQVTLSCSPISGHRSVSWYQQTPGQGLQFLFEYFSETQRNKGNFPGRFSGRQFSNSRSEMNVSTLELGDSALYLCASSSRTGTGETQYFGPGTRLLVL.

CDR3 nucleotides: TGTGCCAGCAGCCATGGGACTAGCGGAGGTTTCTCCTACGAGCAGTACTTC. Encoded protein: CASSHGTSGGFSYEQYF. This chain links TRBV5-6 with TRBJ2-7, with 11 bases identical to TRBD2. The V gene's germline CDR1 is SGHDT and CDR2 YYEEEE. J was trimmed by 0 bases and V by 4 bases; bases with no gene match: 9. This CDR3 region has 17 residues.

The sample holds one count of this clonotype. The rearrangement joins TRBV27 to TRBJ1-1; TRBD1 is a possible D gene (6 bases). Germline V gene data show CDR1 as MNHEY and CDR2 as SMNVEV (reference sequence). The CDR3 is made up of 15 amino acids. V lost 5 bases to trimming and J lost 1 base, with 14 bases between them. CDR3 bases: TGTGCCAGCAGTCCCGGTGGGGGCTGGAACACTGAAGCTTTCTTT. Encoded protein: CASSPGGGWNTEAFF.

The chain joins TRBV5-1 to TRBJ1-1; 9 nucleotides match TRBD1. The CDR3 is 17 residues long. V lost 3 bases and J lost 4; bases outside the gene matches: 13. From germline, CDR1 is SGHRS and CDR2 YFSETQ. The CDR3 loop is CASSSTGGTYIGTEAFF. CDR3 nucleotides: TGCGCCAGCAGCTCGACAGGGGGTACGTATATAGGCACTGAAGCTTTCTTT.

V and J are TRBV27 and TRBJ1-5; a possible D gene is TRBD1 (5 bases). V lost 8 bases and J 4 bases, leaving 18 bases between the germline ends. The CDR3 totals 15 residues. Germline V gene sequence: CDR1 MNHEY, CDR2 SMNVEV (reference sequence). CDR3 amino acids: CASGLIRGGNQPQHF. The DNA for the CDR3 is TGTGCCAGCGGCTTAATTCGGGGGGGGAATCAGCCCCAGCATTTT.

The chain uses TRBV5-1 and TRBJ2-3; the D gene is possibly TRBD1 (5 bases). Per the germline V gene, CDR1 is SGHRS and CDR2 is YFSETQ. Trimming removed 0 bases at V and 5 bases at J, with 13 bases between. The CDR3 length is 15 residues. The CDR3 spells CASSLEGAQRDTQYF. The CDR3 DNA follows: TGCGCCAGCAGCTTGGAAGGGGCGCAGAGAGATACGCAGTATTTT.

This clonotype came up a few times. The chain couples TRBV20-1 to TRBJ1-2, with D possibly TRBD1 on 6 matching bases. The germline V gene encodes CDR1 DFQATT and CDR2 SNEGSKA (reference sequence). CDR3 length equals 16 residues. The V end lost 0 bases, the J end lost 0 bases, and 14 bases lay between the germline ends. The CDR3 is CSARDVAGDANYGYTF. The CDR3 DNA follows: TGCAGTGCTAGAGATGTAGCAGGGGACGCTAACTATGGCTACACCTTC.

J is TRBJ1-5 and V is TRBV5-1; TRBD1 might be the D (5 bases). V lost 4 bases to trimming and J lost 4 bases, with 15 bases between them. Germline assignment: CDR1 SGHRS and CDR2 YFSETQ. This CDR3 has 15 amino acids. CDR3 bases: TGCGCCAGCAGCCCCGGGACTCTGGGGAATCAGCCCCAGCATTTT. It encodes CASSPGTLGNQPQHF.

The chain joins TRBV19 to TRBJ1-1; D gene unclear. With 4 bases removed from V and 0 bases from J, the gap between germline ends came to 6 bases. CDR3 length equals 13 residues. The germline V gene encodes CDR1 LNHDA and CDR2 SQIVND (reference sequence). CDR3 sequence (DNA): TGTGCCAGTAGTAGTCAATTGAACACTGAAGCTTTCTTT. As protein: CASSSQLNTEAFF.

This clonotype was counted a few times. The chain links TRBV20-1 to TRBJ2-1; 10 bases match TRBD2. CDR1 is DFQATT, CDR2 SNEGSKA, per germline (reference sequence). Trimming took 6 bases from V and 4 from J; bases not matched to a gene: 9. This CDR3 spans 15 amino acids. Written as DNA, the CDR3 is TGCAGTGCCACGGCCCTGACTAGCGGGTACAATGAGCAGTTCTTC. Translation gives CSATALTSGYNEQFF.

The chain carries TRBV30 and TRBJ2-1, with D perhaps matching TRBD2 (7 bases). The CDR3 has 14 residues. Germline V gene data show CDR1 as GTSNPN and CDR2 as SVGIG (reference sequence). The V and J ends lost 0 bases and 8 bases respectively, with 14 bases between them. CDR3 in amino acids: CAWSVGGLVDEQFF. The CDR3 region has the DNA TGTGCCTGGAGTGTGGGGGGGCTGGTAGATGAGCAGTTCTTC.

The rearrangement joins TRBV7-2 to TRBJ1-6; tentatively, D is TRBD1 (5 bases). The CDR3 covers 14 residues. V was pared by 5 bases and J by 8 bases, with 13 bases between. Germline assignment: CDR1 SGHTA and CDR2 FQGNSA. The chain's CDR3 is CASSISGADSPLHF. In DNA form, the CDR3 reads TGTGCCAGCAGCATAAGCGGGGCCGATTCACCCCTCCACTTT.

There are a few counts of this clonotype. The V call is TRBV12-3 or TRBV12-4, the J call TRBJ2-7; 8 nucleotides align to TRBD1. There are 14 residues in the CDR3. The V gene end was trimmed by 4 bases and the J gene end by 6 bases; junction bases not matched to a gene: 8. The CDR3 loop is CASSSSDREGEQYF. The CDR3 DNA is TGTGCCAGCAGTTCCTCGGACAGGGAAGGCGAGCAGTACTTC.

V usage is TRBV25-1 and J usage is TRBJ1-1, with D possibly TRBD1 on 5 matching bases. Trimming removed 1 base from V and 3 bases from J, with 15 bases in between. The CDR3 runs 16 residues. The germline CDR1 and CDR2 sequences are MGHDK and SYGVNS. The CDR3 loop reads CASSEFSRVGYTEAFF. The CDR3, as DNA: TGTGCCAGCAGTGAATTCTCCAGGGTAGGGTACACTGAAGCTTTCTTT.

This CDR3 reads CASSGNPGRGEKLFF. The CDR3 bases are TGTGCCAGCAGCGGGAACCCGGGACGAGGTGAAAAACTGTTTTTT. The chain uses TRBV5-6 and TRBJ1-4; tentatively, D is TRBD1 (5 bases). Germline V gene data show CDR1 as SGHDT and CDR2 as YYEEEE. V was clipped by 4 bases and J by 7 bases, with 17 bases between them. This CDR3 spans 15 amino acids. The whole variable domain, filled in from reference TRBV5-6 and TRBJ1-4, reads DAGVTQSPTHLIKTRGQQVTLRCSPKSGHDTVSWYQQALGQGPQFIFQYYEEEERQRGNFPDRFSGHQFPNYSSELNVNALLLGDSALYLCASSGNPGRGEKLFFGSGTQLSVL.

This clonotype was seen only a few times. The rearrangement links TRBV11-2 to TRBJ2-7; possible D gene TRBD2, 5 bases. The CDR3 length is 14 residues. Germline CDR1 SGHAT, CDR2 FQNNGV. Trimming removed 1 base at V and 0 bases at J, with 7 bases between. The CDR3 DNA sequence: TGTGCCAGCAGCTTAGTTCGGGGCTCCTACGAGCAGTACTTC. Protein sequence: CASSLVRGSYEQYF. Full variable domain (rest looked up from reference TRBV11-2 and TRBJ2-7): EAGVAQSPRYKIIEKRQSVAFWCNPISGHATLYWYQQILGQGPKLLIQFQNNGVVDDSQLPKDRFSAERLKGVDSTLKIQPAKLEDSAVYLCASSLVRGSYEQYFGPGTRLTVT.

The CDR3 DNA sequence: TGTGCCAGCAGCTTACAGGGTGGAGCCGGGGAGCTGTTTTTT. Residues: CASSLQGGAGELFF. This chain links TRBV7-2 with TRBJ2-2, with a possible D match to TRBD1 (5 bases). CDR1 is SGHTA, CDR2 FQGNSA, per germline. CDR3 size: 14 residues. Deletions cut 2 bases from V and 6 bases from J, with 10 bases between.

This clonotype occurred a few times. The CDR3 here is CASSQRPRGTIYF. The CDR3 DNA is TGTGCCAGCAGCCAACGGCCCCGAGGCACCATATATTTT. The V and J genes are TRBV9 and TRBJ1-3; D unresolved. The CDR3 spans 13 residues. The germline V gene has CDR1 SGDLS and CDR2 YYNGEE. Trimming left V 4 bases short and J 9 bases short, with 14 bases between.

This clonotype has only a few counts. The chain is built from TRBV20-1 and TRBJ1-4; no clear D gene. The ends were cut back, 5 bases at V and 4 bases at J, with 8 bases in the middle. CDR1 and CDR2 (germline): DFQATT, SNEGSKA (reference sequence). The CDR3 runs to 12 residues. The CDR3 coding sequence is TGCAGTGCTCGCCAGAGTAATGAAAAACTGTTTTTT. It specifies CSARQSNEKLFF.